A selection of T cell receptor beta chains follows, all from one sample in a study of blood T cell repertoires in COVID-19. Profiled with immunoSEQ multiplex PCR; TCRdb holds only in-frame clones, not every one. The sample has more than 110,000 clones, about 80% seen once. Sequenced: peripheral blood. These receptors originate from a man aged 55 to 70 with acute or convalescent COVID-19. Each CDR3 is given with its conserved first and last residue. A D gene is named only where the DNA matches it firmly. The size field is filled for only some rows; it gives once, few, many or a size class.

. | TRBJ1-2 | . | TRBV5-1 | TGCGCCAGCAGCGTACAGGGAGGGTATGGCTACACCTTC | CASSVQGGYGYTF
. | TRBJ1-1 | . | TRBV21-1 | TGTGCCAGCAGCAAAGCCGCTGAAGCTTTCTTT | CASSKAAEAFF
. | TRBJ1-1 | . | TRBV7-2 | TGTGCCAGCAGCTTAGGGTTCGGAGACACTGAAGCTTTCTTT | CASSLGFGDTEAFF
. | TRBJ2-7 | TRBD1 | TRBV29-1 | TGCAGCGTTGAAGATCAAGGACAGGGTCCCTACGAGCAGTACTTC | CSVEDQGQGPYEQYF
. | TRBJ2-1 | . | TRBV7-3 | TGTGCCAGCAGCTCGCCGGAGGGAAGGGCCTACAATGAGCAGTTCTTC | CASSSPEGRAYNEQFF
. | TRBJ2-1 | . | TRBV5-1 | TGCGCCAGCAGCTTGGACGGAACGGGGTACAATGAGCAGTTCTTC | CASSLDGTGYNEQFF
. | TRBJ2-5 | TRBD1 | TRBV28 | TGTGCCAGCATTTCGGGACAGGGTAGAAGAAGGACCCAGTACTTC | CASISGQGRRRTQYF
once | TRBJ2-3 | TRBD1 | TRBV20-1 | TGCAGTGCTAGTGAGCTCAGGGGGCTGTCGACAGATACGCAGTATTTT | CSASELRGLSTDTQYF
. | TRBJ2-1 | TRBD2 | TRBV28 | TGTGCCAGCAGGTATATAGCGGGAGGCCACTCCTACAATGAGCAGTTCTTC | CASRYIAGGHSYNEQFF
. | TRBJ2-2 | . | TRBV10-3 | TGTGCCATCAGTGACCACAACGCGAACACCGGGGAGCTGTTTTTT | CAISDHNANTGELFF
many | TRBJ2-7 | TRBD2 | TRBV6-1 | TGTGCCAGCAGTGAAATAGCGGGGCCTCACTACGAGCAGTACTTC | CASSEIAGPHYEQYF
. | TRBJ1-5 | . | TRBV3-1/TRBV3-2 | TGTGCCAGCAGCCCATCGATTGTACCCGGTCAGCCCCAGCATTTT | CASSPSIVPGQPQHF
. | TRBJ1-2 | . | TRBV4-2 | TGTGCCAGCAGCCAAAGTCGGACAGCTAACTATGGCTACACCTTC | CASSQSRTANYGYTF
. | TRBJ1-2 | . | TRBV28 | TGTGCCAGCAGCCTTCTGACAGGAGACTACTATGGCTACACCTTC | CASSLLTGDYYGYTF
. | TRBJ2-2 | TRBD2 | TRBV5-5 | TGTGCCAGCAGCTGGGGCCCACTAGCGGGGTTCACCGGGGAGCTGTTTTTT | CASSWGPLAGFTGELFF
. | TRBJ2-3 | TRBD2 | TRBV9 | TGTGCCAGCAGCCCCAGACTAGCGGCTAGCACAGATACGCAGTATTTT | CASSPRLAASTDTQYF
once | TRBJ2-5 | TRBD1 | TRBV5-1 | TGCGCCAGCAGCCCGGGGACAGCCCAAGAGACCCAGTACTTC | CASSPGTAQETQYF
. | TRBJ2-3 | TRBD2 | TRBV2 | TGTGCCAGCAGTGATACGGCGGGAGTTACAGATACGCAGTATTTT | CASSDTAGVTDTQYF
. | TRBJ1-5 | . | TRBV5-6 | TGTGCCAGCAGCGTGAGGGCCAATCAGCCCCAGCATTTT | CASSVRANQPQHF
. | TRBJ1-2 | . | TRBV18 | TGTGCCAGCTCACCCTCAGGGGATGGCTACACCTTC | CASSPSGDGYTF
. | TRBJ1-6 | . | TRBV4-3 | TGCGCCAGCAGCCAATACTGGACAGCAAATTCACCCCTCCACTTT | CASSQYWTANSPLHF
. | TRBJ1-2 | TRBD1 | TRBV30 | TGTGCCTGGAGTGTAGGGGGTAGGGGGCCGTATGGCTACACCTTC | CAWSVGGRGPYGYTF
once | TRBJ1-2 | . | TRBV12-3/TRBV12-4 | TGTGCCAGCAGTCTATATATAGGGGATGGCTACACCTTC | CASSLYIGDGYTF
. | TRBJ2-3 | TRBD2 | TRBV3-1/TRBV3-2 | TGTGCCAGCAGCCAAGGGACTAGCGGGAGGATAGATACGCAGTATTTT | CASSQGTSGRIDTQYF
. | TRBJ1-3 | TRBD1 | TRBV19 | TGTGCCAGTATGCGGGACAGGGGGCCCGGAAACACCATATATTTT | CASMRDRGPGNTIYF
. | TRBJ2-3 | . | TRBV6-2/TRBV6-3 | TGTGCCAGCAGTTACTCAGGCTGGGCTAGCACAGATACGCAGTATTTT | CASSYSGWASTDTQYF
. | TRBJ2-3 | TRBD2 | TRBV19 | TGTGCCAGTAGTAAACTAGCGGTCACAGATACGCAGTATTTT | CASSKLAVTDTQYF
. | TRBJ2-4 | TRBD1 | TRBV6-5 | TGTGCCAGCAGTTTCCTCCGGGACAGGGGGAACATTCAGTACTTC | CASSFLRDRGNIQYF
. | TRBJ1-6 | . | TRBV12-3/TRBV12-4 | TGTGCCAGCAGTCGTGGGGGGTCAGCCCTCCACTTT | CASSRGGSALHF
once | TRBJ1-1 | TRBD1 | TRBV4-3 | TGCGCCAGCAGCCAAGGTGACAGGGCTGAAGCTTTCTTT | CASSQGDRAEAFF
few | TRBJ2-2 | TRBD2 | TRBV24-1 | TGTGCCACCAGTGGGCTAGCGGGAGGCCGGAGCACCGGGGAGCTGTTTTTT | CATSGLAGGRSTGELFF
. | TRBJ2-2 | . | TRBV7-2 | TGTGCCAGCAGCCCCCGGGGGACCGGGGAGCTGTTTTTT | CASSPRGTGELFF
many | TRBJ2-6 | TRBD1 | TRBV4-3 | TGCGCCAGCAGCCCCGGACAGGGGTCTGGGGCCAACGTCCTGACTTTC | CASSPGQGSGANVLTF
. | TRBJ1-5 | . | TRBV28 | TGTGCCAGCAGGCAATCGGGGGGGAACAATCAGCCCCAGCATTTT | CASRQSGGNNQPQHF
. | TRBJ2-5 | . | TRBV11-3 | TGTGCCAGCAGCTTAAGCCTGAACCAAGAGACCCAGTACTTC | CASSLSLNQETQYF
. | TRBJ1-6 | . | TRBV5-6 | TGTGCCAGCAGCTTGGTAGGGGAGGCACCCCTCCACTTT | CASSLVGEAPLHF
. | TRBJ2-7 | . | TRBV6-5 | TGTGCCAGCAGTTACTCGCGGGGCCGCTACGAGCAGTACTTC | CASSYSRGRYEQYF
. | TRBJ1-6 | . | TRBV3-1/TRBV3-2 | TGTGCCAGCAGCCAAGATCCCAACAGCAATTCACCCCTCCACTTT | CASSQDPNSNSPLHF
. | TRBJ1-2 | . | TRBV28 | TGTGCCAGCAGTCCCAAACGGACAGTCTATGGCTACACCTTC | CASSPKRTVYGYTF
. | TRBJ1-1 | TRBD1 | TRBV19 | TGTGCCAGTAGTCCGCAGACAGGGGGCCGAACTGAAGCTTTCTTT | CASSPQTGGRTEAFF
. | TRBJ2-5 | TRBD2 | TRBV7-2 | TGTGCCAGCAACGAGCGGGGGCAAGAGACCCAGTACTTC | CASNERGQETQYF
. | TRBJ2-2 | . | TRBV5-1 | TGCGCCAGCAGCTTGGAAGCTCGGGGCACCGGGGAGCTGTTTTTT | CASSLEARGTGELFF
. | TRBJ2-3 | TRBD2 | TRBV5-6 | TGTGCCAGCAGCTGGACTAGCGGGAGCACAGATACGCAGTATTTT | CASSWTSGSTDTQYF
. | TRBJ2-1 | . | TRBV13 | TGTGCCAGCAGCCCTCTAGATACCAATGAGCAGTTCTTC | CASSPLDTNEQFF
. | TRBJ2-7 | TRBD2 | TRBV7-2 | TGTGCCAGCAGCTTAGCGGGGACTACATACGAGCAGTACTTC | CASSLAGTTYEQYF
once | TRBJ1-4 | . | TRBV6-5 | TGTGCCAGCACCCCCCCCCAGGGAGGTGAAAAACTGTTTTTT | CASTPPQGGEKLFF
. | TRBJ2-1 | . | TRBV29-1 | TGCAGCGTCTACGGACTAATGGGGCCTTACAATGAGCAGTTCTTC | CSVYGLMGPYNEQFF
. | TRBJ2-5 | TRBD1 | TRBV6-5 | TGTGCAAACCTGGGGACAGGGGCGAGACAAGAGACCCAGTACTTC | CANLGTGARQETQYF
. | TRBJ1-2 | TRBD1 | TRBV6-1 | TGTGCCAGCAGTGAATATCCCCGAGCGGGCAGGGGGAACGGCTACACCTTC | CASSEYPRAGRGNGYTF
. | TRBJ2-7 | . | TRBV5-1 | TGCGCCAGCAGCTTGCCAGGGAACGACGAGCAGTACTTC | CASSLPGNDEQYF
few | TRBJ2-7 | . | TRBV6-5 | TGTGCCAGCAGTTACTCGATGACAGACTACGAGCAGTACTTC | CASSYSMTDYEQYF
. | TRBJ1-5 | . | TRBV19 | TGTGCCAGTAGTAGATTACAGGGACCTTCTGGTCAGCCCCAGCATTTT | CASSRLQGPSGQPQHF
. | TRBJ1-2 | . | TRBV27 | TGTGCCAGCAGTTCCTTGGGGGGGATTAGGGATGGCTACACCTTC | CASSSLGGIRDGYTF
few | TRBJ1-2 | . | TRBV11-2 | TGTGCCAGCAGCCGACAGGTCTATGGCTACACCTTC | CASSRQVYGYTF